These 21 T cell receptor beta chains came from one sample sequenced in a study of siplizumab effects on memory and regulatory T cells. The repertoire was sequenced with immunoSEQ multiplex PCR; TCRdb's copy has only in-frame clones and lacks some. The sample lists 99,000 or so clones; approximately 94% were seen once. The source material was CD4+ T cells sorted from blood. All receptors derive from a human donor in good health.

The V gene is TRBV5-1, the J gene TRBJ1-1; D is unclear. Germline-derived CDR1 and CDR2 are SGHRS and YFSETQ. The CDR3 is 14 amino acids. Trimming removed 4 bases from V and 0 bases from J, with 10 bases in between. As DNA, the CDR3 is TGCGCCAGCAGCCAGGACGTTATGAACACTGAAGCTTTCTTT. Translated, it gives CASSQDVMNTEAFF.

The V and J genes are TRBV5-4 and TRBJ2-3, with 10 bases identical to TRBD2. The V and J ends lost 3 bases and 6 bases, in that order; junction bases with no gene match: 4. The CDR3 is 14 residues long. Germline lookup yields CDR1 SGHNT and CDR2 YYREEE (reference sequence). CDR3 protein: CASSSSGRGDTQYF. CDR3 nucleotide sequence: TGTGCCAGCAGCTCAAGCGGGAGGGGTGATACGCAGTATTTT.

The V gene is TRBV7-9, the J gene TRBJ2-3; possibly TRBD1 for D (6 bases). The CDR3 has 16 residues. Trimming removed 5 bases at V and 0 bases at J, with 15 bases between. CDR1 is SEHNR, CDR2 FQNEAQ, per germline (reference sequence). In DNA form, the CDR3 reads TGTGCCAGCAGCCCCCGGGCAGGGGCCAGCACAGATACGCAGTATTTT. Amino acids: CASSPRAGASTDTQYF.

This sequence joins TRBV7-3 and TRBJ1-6, with a weak D call TRBD1 (6 bases). Germline values: CDR1 SGHTA, CDR2 FQGTGA. This CDR3 comprises 12 residues. V was clipped by 4 bases and J by 14 bases, with 12 bases between them. This CDR3 is CASSSGGGSLHF. The CDR3 nucleotides read TGTGCCAGCAGCTCAGGAGGGGGATCCCTCCACTTT.

The chain has TRBV19 and TRBJ2-1, with a tentative D call TRBD2 (7 bases). This CDR3 spans 14 amino acids. V lost 6 bases to trimming and J lost 9 bases, with 18 bases between them. CDR1 is LNHDA, CDR2 SQIVND, per germline (reference sequence). The CDR3 bases are TGTGCCAGTAGGAAAGAGGGGGGGGTGGTTGAGCAGTTCTTC. Encoded protein: CASRKEGGVVEQFF. Full variable domain (missing parts from reference TRBV19 and TRBJ2-1): DGGITQSPKYLFRKEGQNVTLSCEQNLNHDAMYWYRQDPGQGLRLIYYSQIVNDFQKGDIAEGYSVSREKKESFPLTVTSAQKNPTAFYLCASRKEGGVVEQFFGPGTRLTVL.

This clone appeared once. V is TRBV18 and J is TRBJ1-5, with a weak D call TRBD1 (5 bases). Germline loops: CDR1 KGHSH, CDR2 LQKENI. The germline V and J ends were trimmed by 4 bases and 0 bases, with 16 bases remaining between them. The CDR3 is 17 residues long. CDR3 in DNA: TGTGCCAGCTCACTCGGGAACACAGGAACTAGCAATCAGCCCCAGCATTTT. Translating gives CASSLGNTGTSNQPQHF.

CDR3 residues: CASGLARDGYTGELFF. CDR3 coding DNA: TGTGCTAGTGGTTTGGCTCGGGACGGCTACACCGGGGAGCTGTTTTTT. V usage is TRBV12-5 and J usage is TRBJ2-2; D could derive from TRBD1 or TRBD2 (5 bases each). The CDR3 is made up of 16 amino acids. V was trimmed by 1 base and J by 3 bases, leaving 12 bases between them. Germline-derived CDR1 and CDR2 are LGHNT and FRNRAP. The whole variable domain, remainder taken from reference TRBV12-5 and TRBJ2-2, is DARVTQTPRHKVTEMGQEVTMRCQPILGHNTVFWYRQTMMQGLELLAYFRNRAPLDDSGMPKDRFSAEMPDATLATLKIQPSEPRDSAVYFCASGLARDGYTGELFFGEGSRLTVL.

The chain joins TRBV9 to TRBJ1-6; maybe TRBD1 (5 bases). Germline loops: CDR1 SGDLS, CDR2 YYNGEE. Trimming took off 3 bases at V and 8 bases at J, with 9 bases between the two ends. The CDR3 runs 13 residues. The CDR3 is CASSAWGDSPLHF. As DNA, the CDR3 is TGTGCCAGCAGCGCATGGGGGGATTCACCCCTCCACTTT.

The V call is TRBV18, the J call TRBJ1-1; D is possibly TRBD1 (6 bases). Trimming pared 2 bases from V and 0 bases from J, leaving 16 bases between. CDR1 is KGHSH and CDR2 is LQKENI in the germline V gene. CDR3 length equals 17 residues. CDR3 in amino acids: CASSPSSGWTVNTEAFF. In DNA form, the CDR3 reads TGTGCCAGCTCACCATCTTCGGGTTGGACAGTGAACACTGAAGCTTTCTTT. The variable domain in full, with the rest retrieved from reference TRBV18 and TRBJ1-1, is NAGVMQNPRHLVRRRGQEARLRCSPMKGHSHVYWYRQLPEEGLKFMVYLQKENIIDESGMPKERFSAEFPKEGPSILRIQQVVRGDSAAYFCASSPSSGWTVNTEAFFGQGTRLTVV.

The chain recombines TRBV29-1 with TRBJ2-1; D is ambiguous. Deletions cut 1 base from V and 0 bases from J, with 7 bases between. Germline V gives CDR1 SQVTM, CDR2 ANQGSEA. The length of the CDR3 is 14 residues. CDR3 sequence: CSVEVRSSYNEQFF. The DNA of the CDR3 is TGCAGCGTTGAAGTTCGGAGCTCCTACAATGAGCAGTTCTTC.

The rearrangement joins TRBV7-8 to TRBJ2-1; D may be TRBD2 (6 bases). V dropped 4 bases and J dropped 7 bases, with 14 bases sitting between them. Germline assignment: CDR1 SGHVS and CDR2 FQNEAQ. CDR3 size: 14 residues. The CDR3 region is CASSSHRGNNEQFF. CDR3 nucleotides: TGTGCCAGCAGCTCCCACCGGGGGAATAATGAGCAGTTCTTC.

This clone was found once. The CDR3 loop reads CASSGSGAWYTGELFF. The CDR3 nucleotides are TGTGCCAGCAGTGGGTCCGGAGCATGGTACACCGGGGAGCTGTTTTTT. The V call is TRBV28, the J call TRBJ2-2; D unclear. CDR1 is MDHEN and CDR2 is SYDVKM in the germline V gene. The V end was cut by 5 bases, the J end by 3 bases, with 16 bases between. The CDR3 has 16 residues.

This clone showed up just once. The genes are TRBV4-2 and TRBJ2-3, with a possible D match to TRBD1 (5 bases). The CDR3 has 15 residues. CDR1 and CDR2 (germline): LGHNA, YNFKEQ. Trimming shortened V by 0 bases and J by 5 bases, and 12 bases separated the two germline ends. CDR3 sequence (DNA): TGTGCCAGCAGCCAAGATCCCCAGGGCGGAGATACGCAGTATTTT. Its translation is CASSQDPQGGDTQYF.

The CDR3 is CASSLPGSRAFF. CDR3 sequence (DNA): TGTGCCAGCAGTTTACCAGGATCGAGGGCTTTCTTT. The genes are TRBV28 and TRBJ1-1; D gene uncertain. The length of the CDR3 is 12 residues. Germline CDR1 is MDHEN and CDR2 is SYDVKM. Trimming left V 2 bases short and J 11 bases short, with 12 bases between.

This clone appeared a single time. CDR3 sequence reads: CASSSPGQGVTEAFF. The CDR3 nucleotides are TGCGCCAGCAGCTCTCCCGGACAGGGGGTTACTGAAGCTTTCTTT. The chain recombines TRBV4-1 with TRBJ1-1, with 10 bases aligning to TRBD1. This CDR3 region has 15 residues. Per germline, CDR1 MGHRA and CDR2 YSYEKL. V lost 5 bases and J lost 5; bases outside the gene matches: 8.

For the CDR3, the DNA is TGTGCCAGCTCGACCGGGACAGAGAACACTGAAGCTTTCTTT. This gives the protein CASSTGTENTEAFF. This sequence joins TRBV18 and TRBJ1-1; 7 bases are shared with TRBD1. Germline trimming cut 6 bases from V and 1 base from J; bases unmatched to any gene: 5. This CDR3 contains 14 residues. Looked up from germline, CDR1 is KGHSH and CDR2 is LQKENI.

The rearrangement links TRBV30 to TRBJ2-2; the match to TRBD2 covers 7 bases. The length of the CDR3 is 12 residues. Losses at the gene ends were 4 bases for V and 6 bases for J; bases not matched to a gene: 2. Germline-derived CDR1 and CDR2 are GTSNPN and SVGIG (reference sequence). The CDR3 region has the DNA TGTGCCTGGAATCGGGGGGCCGGGGAGCTGTTTTTT. Translation: CAWNRGAGELFF.

The J gene is TRBJ2-1, the V gene TRBV9, with TRBD2 identical over 8 bases. The CDR3 length is 15 residues. Germline CDR1 reads SGDLS; CDR2 reads YYNGEE. The ends lost 6 bases at V and 1 base at J; junction bases unmatched: 6. CDR3 residues: CASTAAGVSYNEQFF. For the CDR3, the DNA is TGTGCCAGCACAGCAGCGGGAGTATCCTACAATGAGCAGTTCTTC.

V usage is TRBV4-1 and J usage is TRBJ2-1, with 8 bases that match TRBD1. The germline CDR1 and CDR2 sequences are MGHRA and YSYEKL. V was pared by 1 base and J by 4 bases, with 6 bases of the junction left unmatched. This CDR3 has 16 amino acids. The CDR3 nucleotides read TGCGCCAGCAGCCAAGTAACAGGGGGTACTTACAATGAGCAGTTCTTC. It translates to CASSQVTGGTYNEQFF.

The chain recombines TRBV9 with TRBJ2-5; D is perhaps TRBD2 (5 bases). The germline V gene encodes CDR1 SGDLS and CDR2 YYNGEE. V was trimmed by 3 bases and J by 5 bases, leaving 14 bases between them. This CDR3 region has 14 residues. The CDR3 DNA reads TGTGCCAGCAGCGCCCGGTCAGGCGGGGAGACCCAGTACTTC. Protein product: CASSARSGGETQYF.

This clone was observed a handful of times. The chain links TRBV30 to TRBJ1-6, with D unclear. CDR3 length: 13 amino acids. The V end was cut by 3 bases, the J end by 4 bases, with 7 bases between. Per the germline V gene, CDR1 is GTSNPN and CDR2 is SVGIG (reference sequence). The CDR3 region is CAWRGQYNSPLHF. The CDR3 DNA sequence: TGTGCCTGGAGGGGCCAGTATAATTCACCCCTCCACTTT.